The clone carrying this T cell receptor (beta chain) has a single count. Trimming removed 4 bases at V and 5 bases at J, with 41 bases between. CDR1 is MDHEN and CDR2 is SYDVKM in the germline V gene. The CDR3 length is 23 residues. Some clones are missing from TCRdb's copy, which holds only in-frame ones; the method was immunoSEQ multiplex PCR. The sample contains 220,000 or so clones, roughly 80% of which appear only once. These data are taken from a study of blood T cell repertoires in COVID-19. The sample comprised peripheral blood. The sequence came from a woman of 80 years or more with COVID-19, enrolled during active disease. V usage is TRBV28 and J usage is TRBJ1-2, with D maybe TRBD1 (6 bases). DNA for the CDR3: TGTGCCAGCAGTTCGGGCTTCCTCACAGGGTTATCCTCACCCAGTAATATCCAGTATGGCTACACCTTC. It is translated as CASSSGFLTGLSSPSNIQYGYTF.